This entry concerns a single TCR beta chain. This sample is drawn from a study of T-cell reconstitution after alpha-beta-depleted transplantation in children. Trimming stripped 3 bases from V and 0 bases from J, with 8 bases between. CDR3 length: 14 residues. Germline V gene lookup returns CDR1 MGHRA and CDR2 YSYEKL. Researchers prepared the TCRbeta library using unique molecular identifiers, the study reports. Each CDR3 protein gets one entry after TCRdb re-called the PCR reads with MiXCR. The sample comprises around 400,000 distinct CDR3 sequences, roughly 11% of which are singletons, and nearly 5.5% rests with the top ten.

This specimen was PBMCs from the stem cell graft donor, taken from the stem cell graft. The chain carries TRBV4-1 and TRBJ1-1; D remains unclear. The TCR sequence derives from a human donor who donated a stem cell graft to a child with acute myeloid leukemia. CDR3 sequence (DNA): TGCGCCAGCAGCCATGTAGTTATGAACACTGAAGCTTTCTTT. This encodes CASSHVVMNTEAFF.